This T cell receptor (beta chain) is from a study of blood T cells in healthy people across ages. Combining a sample-barcoded 5' primer with a J-beta primer mix, a second PCR ran for roughly 7 to 12 cycles. Each CDR3 protein is one row after TCRdb ran MiXCR on the 5' RACE reads. The sample includes 1.5 million to 2 million distinct CDR3 sequences, about 39% of them seen just once. General observations from the study: Roughly linear declines in TCR beta diversity per million T cells occurred with age.

The ends were cut back, 6 bases at V and 3 bases at J, with 18 bases in the middle. Germline V gene data show CDR1 as SNHLY and CDR2 as FYNNEI. The CDR3 length is 15 residues. This clonotype turned up a few times. Its antigen remains unknown. This rearrangement joins TRBV2 to TRBJ2-7; D might be TRBD1 or TRBD2, each matching 6 bases. The sequenced material came from blood. This clonotype originated in a human donor in good health. Written as DNA, the CDR3 is TGTGCCAGCAGGGGGGGCCGAGACAGGAACTACGAGCAGTACTTC. Its protein is CASRGGRDRNYEQYF.